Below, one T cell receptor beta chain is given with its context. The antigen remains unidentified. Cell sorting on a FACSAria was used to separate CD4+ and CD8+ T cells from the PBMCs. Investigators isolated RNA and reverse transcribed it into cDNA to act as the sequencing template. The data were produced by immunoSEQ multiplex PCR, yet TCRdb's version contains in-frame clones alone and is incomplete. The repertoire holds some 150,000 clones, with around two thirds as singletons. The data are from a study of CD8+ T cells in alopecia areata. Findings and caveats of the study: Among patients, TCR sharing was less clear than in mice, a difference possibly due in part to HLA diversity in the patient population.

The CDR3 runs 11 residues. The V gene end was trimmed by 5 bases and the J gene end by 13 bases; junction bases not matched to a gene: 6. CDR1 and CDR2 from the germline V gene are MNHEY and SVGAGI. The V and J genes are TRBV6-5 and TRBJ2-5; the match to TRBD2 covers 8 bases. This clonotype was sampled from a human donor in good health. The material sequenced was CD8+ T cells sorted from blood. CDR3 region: CASSKAGAWYF. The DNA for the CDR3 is TGTGCCAGCAGTAAAGCGGGAGCTTGGTACTTC.